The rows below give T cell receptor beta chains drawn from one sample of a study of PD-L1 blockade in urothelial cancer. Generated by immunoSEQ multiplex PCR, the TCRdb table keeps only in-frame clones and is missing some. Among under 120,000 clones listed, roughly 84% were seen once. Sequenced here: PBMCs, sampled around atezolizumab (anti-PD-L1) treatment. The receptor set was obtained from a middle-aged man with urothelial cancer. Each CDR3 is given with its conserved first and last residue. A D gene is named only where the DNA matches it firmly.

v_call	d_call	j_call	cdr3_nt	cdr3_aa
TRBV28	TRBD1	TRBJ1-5	TGTGCCAGCAGTTTACGACAGGGGAATCAGCCCCAGCATTTT	CASSLRQGNQPQHF
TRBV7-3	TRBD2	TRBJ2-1	TGTGCCAGCAGCGAAAAGCGGGGGGGGAATGAGCAGTTCTTC	CASSEKRGGNEQFF
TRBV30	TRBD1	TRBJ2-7	TGTGCCTGGGGACAGGGAAGGACCTACGAGCAGTACTTC	CAWGQGRTYEQYF
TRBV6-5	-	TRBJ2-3	TGTGCCAGCAGTTACTCCAGGATCGATACGCAGTATTTT	CASSYSRIDTQYF
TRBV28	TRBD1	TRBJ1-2	TGTGCCAGCAGTTCTACAGGGGAGGTCTATGGCTACACCTTC	CASSSTGEVYGYTF
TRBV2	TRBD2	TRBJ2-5	TGTGCCAGCATACTGGCGGGAGTGGTGGAGACCCAGTACTTC	CASILAGVVETQYF
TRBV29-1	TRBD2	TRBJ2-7	TGCAGCGCGGGGGGTTCCTACGAGCAGTACTTC	CSAGGSYEQYF
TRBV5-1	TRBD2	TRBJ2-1	TGCGCCAGCAGCTTGGAGGCTAGCGGGAGGGGGAATGAGCAGTTCTTC	CASSLEASGRGNEQFF
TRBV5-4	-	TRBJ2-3	TGTGCCAGCAGCCCCCCTAGGGGCCTGGGCACAGATACGCAGTATTTT	CASSPPRGLGTDTQYF
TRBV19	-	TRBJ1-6	TGTGCCAGTAGTATAGTGGCCCATGTGAATTCACCCCTCCACTTT	CASSIVAHVNSPLHF